This T cell receptor (beta chain) stems from a study of regulatory T cells in long-lasting Graves disease. Study-level findings and limits: Newly diagnosed patients shared 850 to 1,000 public clonotypes; persistent patients shared 2,500 to 3,000.

Through Arm-PCR of CDR3 regions and iRepertoire HTBI primers, TCR beta libraries were built. In TCRdb, the multiplex PCR reads were re-called with MiXCR into one record per CDR3 protein. The table shows about 500,000 distinct CDR3 sequences, with 15% to 20% occurring only once. Time point of the sample: newly diagnosed GD, antithyroid drugs for less than 3 months. TCR sequences were obtained from RNA taken from PBMCs. This clonotype was counted only a few times. As yet, its antigen is unknown. The V and J ends lost 6 bases and 12 bases respectively, with 18 bases between them. The CDR3 is 13 residues long. CDR1 is SGHAT and CDR2 is FQNNGV in the germline V gene. This same sample was also taken into another study, of T cells in Graves' hyperthyroidism and ophthalmopathy. Turning to that study: Across 18 months, stable Graves' hyperthyroidism was marked by no progression to ophthalmopathy. Researchers ran a first-round RT-PCR on the TCR CDR3 using the HTBI primer set. Among clonotypes expanded in thyroid above 0.001, most were also found in blood.

This clonotype was sampled from a man aged 40-55 years with Graves disease. V is TRBV11-2 and J is TRBJ2-1; maybe TRBD1 (5 bases). This specimen consisted of peripheral blood mononuclear cells (PBMCs), obtained at new diagnosis, from a patient treated with antithyroid drugs. The DNA of the CDR3 is TGTGCCAGCAGTTTCGGACACCTAGTGGGGCAGTTCTTC. It encodes CASSFGHLVGQFF.